Below, one TCR beta chain is given with its context. These data belong to a study of response to subunit inactivated influenza vaccine. TCRdb reanalysed the RT-PCR reads using MiXCR and keeps one entry per CDR3 protein. The sample has roughly 620,000 distinct CDR3 sequences; roughly 12% are singletons. This CDR3 contains 14 residues. The junction had 8 bases not matched to a gene; V was cut back by 4 bases and J by 2 bases. The germline CDR1 and CDR2 sequences are DFQATT and SNEGSKA (reference sequence). A further study also used this sample, focusing on T cells expressing NK-cell markers. That study adds: Making the TCR beta cDNA relied on 5'RACE template switching with UMIs.

This chain connects TRBV20-1 to TRBJ2-7; 7 bases line up with TRBD2. The sequence derives from a man between 50 and 59 years old who received an inactivated influenza vaccine. This specimen was PBMCs from blood, taken on the day of vaccination. CDR3 sequence reads: CSAISLGTTYEQYF. DNA of the CDR3: TGCAGTGCTATTTCCCTCGGGACTACCTACGAGCAGTACTTC.